This entry describes one T cell receptor (beta chain). These data are taken from a study of control samples from healthy donors and cancer patients. Assay used: immunoSEQ multiplex PCR; TCRdb lists only in-frame clones, some missing. The table includes 150,000 to 200,000 clones, about 90% detected once. Per the germline V gene, CDR1 is LGHNA and CDR2 is YSLEER. V shed 0 bases and J 4 bases; nucleotides not matched to a gene: 5. CDR3 length: 16 residues. The chain couples TRBV4-3 to TRBJ1-3; 8 nucleotides align to TRBD1. The specimen sequenced was blood. The sequence was collected from a woman between 50 and 59 years old in good health. As DNA, the CDR3 is TGCGCCAGCAGCCAAGAAGGACAGGGTAAAGGAAACACCATATATTTT. It is translated as CASSQEGQGKGNTIYF.